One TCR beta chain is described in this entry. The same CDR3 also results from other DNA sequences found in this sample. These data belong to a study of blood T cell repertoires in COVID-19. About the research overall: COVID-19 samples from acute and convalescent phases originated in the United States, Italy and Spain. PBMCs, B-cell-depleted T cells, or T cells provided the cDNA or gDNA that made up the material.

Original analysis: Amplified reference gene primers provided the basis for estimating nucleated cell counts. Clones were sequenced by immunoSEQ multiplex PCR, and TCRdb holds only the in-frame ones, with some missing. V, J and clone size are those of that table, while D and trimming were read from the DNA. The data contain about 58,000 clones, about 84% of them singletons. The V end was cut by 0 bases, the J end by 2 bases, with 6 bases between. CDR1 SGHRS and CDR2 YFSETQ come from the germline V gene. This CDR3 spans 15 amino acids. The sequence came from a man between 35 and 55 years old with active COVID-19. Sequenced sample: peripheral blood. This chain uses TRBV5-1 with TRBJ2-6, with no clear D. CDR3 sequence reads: CASSLVGAGANVLTF. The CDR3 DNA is TGCGCCAGCAGCTTGGTCGGAGCTGGGGCCAACGTCCTGACTTTC. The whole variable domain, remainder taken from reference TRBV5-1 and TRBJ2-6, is KAGVTQTPRYLIKTRGQQVTLSCSPISGHRSVSWYQQTPGQGLQFLFEYFSETQRNKGNFPGRFSGRQFSNSRSEMNVSTLELGDSALYLCASSLVGAGANVLTFGAGSRLTVL.